Listed below are T cell receptor beta chains from one sample, sequenced in a study of blood T cell repertoires in COVID-19. Some clones are missing from TCRdb's copy, which holds only in-frame ones; the method was immunoSEQ multiplex PCR. Among 95,000 to 110,000 clones listed, around 87% were seen once. The sequencing sample was made of peripheral blood. The receptors come from a man aged 45-65 years with acute or convalescent COVID-19. Both conserved end residues are part of each CDR3. A D gene is named only where the DNA matches it firmly. The size entry is marked missing in some rows and otherwise reads once, few, many or a size class.

NA	NA	TRBV28	TRBJ1-1	CASSPGQVDTEAFF	TGTGCCAGCAGCCCAGGACAAGTTGACACTGAAGCTTTCTTT
NA	NA	TRBV6-1	TRBJ1-5	CASSEAQGKPQHF	TGTGCCAGCAGTGAAGCGCAGGGCAAGCCCCAGCATTTT
NA	NA	TRBV27	TRBJ1-4	CASSFRGKGEKLFF	TGTGCCAGCAGTTTCCGGGGAAAAGGTGAAAAACTGTTTTTT
NA	NA	TRBV27	TRBJ1-5	CASRSRQFSNQPQHF	TGTGCCAGCAGATCGAGACAGTTTAGCAATCAGCCCCAGCATTTT
NA	NA	TRBV21-1	TRBJ2-7	CASSKGQEYEQYF	TGTGCCAGCAGCAAGGGTCAGGAATACGAGCAGTACTTC
NA	NA	TRBV10-2	TRBJ2-1	CASSDNSEQFF	TGCGCCAGCAGTGATAATTCTGAGCAGTTCTTC
NA	NA	TRBV27	TRBJ1-6	CASSSGGSNSPLHF	TGTGCCAGCAGTTCGGGGGGTTCTAATTCACCCCTCCACTTT
NA	NA	TRBV28	TRBJ2-7	CASHLEGFEQYF	TGTGCCAGCCACCTGGAGGGGTTCGAGCAGTACTTC
NA	NA	TRBV6-5	TRBJ2-3	CASSYREPRLDTQYF	TGTGCCAGCAGTTACCGGGAGCCGCGACTAGATACGCAGTATTTT
NA	NA	TRBV5-1	TRBJ2-5	CASRPGGLQETQYF	TGCGCCAGCAGACCCGGGGGGCTCCAAGAGACCCAGTACTTC
NA	NA	TRBV2	TRBJ2-7	CASSEALSGLDEQYF	TGTGCCAGCAGTGAAGCGCTTTCCGGGTTGGACGAGCAGTACTTC
NA	NA	TRBV30	TRBJ2-3	CAWSRGGVGDTQYF	TGTGCCTGGAGTCGAGGGGGAGTTGGAGATACGCAGTATTTT
TRBD1	NA	TRBV5-1	TRBJ2-5	CASSHPDRGQETQYF	TGCGCCAGCAGCCACCCGGACAGGGGACAAGAGACCCAGTACTTC
TRBD1	NA	TRBV28	TRBJ1-5	CASSLQGASQPQHF	TGTGCCAGCAGCCTACAGGGGGCATCTCAGCCCCAGCATTTT
TRBD1	NA	TRBV15	TRBJ1-5	CATSIDRGYQPQHF	TGTGCCACCAGCATAGACAGGGGGTATCAGCCCCAGCATTTT
NA	NA	TRBV19	TRBJ2-1	CASSIRSYNEQFF	TGTGCCAGTAGTATACGCTCCTACAATGAGCAGTTCTTC
NA	NA	TRBV11-2	TRBJ2-7	CASSSFSGRSYEQYF	TGTGCCAGCAGTTCCTTTTCGGGGAGGTCCTACGAGCAGTACTTC
NA	NA	TRBV7-8	TRBJ2-1	CASSSELAIEQFF	TGTGCCAGCAGCTCGGAACTAGCCATCGAGCAGTTCTTC
TRBD1	NA	TRBV7-9	TRBJ1-1	CASSPFRDRVNTEAFF	TGTGCCAGCAGCCCTTTTCGGGACAGGGTGAACACTGAAGCTTTCTTT
NA	NA	TRBV11-2	TRBJ2-1	CASSLAGSSYNEQFF	TGTGCCAGCAGCTTAGCGGGTAGCTCCTACAATGAGCAGTTCTTC
TRBD2	NA	TRBV29-1	TRBJ2-1	CSIVGLAVTEQFF	TGCAGCATAGTCGGGCTAGCGGTAACTGAGCAGTTCTTC
TRBD1	NA	TRBV7-8	TRBJ1-5	CASSPRTGDQPQHF	TGTGCCAGCAGCCCCCGGACAGGGGATCAGCCCCAGCATTTT
NA	NA	TRBV18	TRBJ2-3	CASSLYRDTDTQYF	TGTGCCAGCTCACTTTACAGGGACACAGATACGCAGTATTTT
NA	NA	TRBV5-6	TRBJ2-5	CASSFGAGRETQYF	TGTGCCAGCAGCTTTGGGGCAGGGAGGGAGACCCAGTACTTC
TRBD1	NA	TRBV10-1	TRBJ1-5	CASSSDRTQPQHF	TGCGCCAGCAGTTCGGACAGGACTCAGCCCCAGCATTTT
NA	NA	TRBV7-8	TRBJ1-1	CASSRQVTEAFF	TGTGCCAGCAGCCGACAGGTGACTGAAGCTTTCTTT
NA	NA	TRBV7-9	TRBJ2-4	CASSYRDSLKNIQYF	TGTGCCAGCAGCTACCGGGACTCCCTGAAAAACATTCAGTACTTC
NA	NA	TRBV7-8	TRBJ1-4	CASSLVPATNEKLFF	TGTGCCAGCAGCTTAGTACCAGCAACTAATGAAAAACTGTTTTTT
TRBD2	NA	TRBV4-1	TRBJ2-5	CASSQVTGGLETQYF	TGCGCCAGCAGCCAAGTGACGGGAGGGTTAGAGACCCAGTACTTC
TRBD2	NA	TRBV25-1	TRBJ2-7	CASKRGTNYEQYF	TGTGCCAGCAAGCGGGGGACTAACTACGAGCAGTACTTC
NA	once	TRBV27	TRBJ1-5	CASSITGQNSNQPQHF	TGTGCCAGCAGTATAACGGGACAAAATAGCAATCAGCCCCAGCATTTT
NA	NA	TRBV2	TRBJ2-7	CASRYGTYEQYF	TGTGCCAGCAGGTACGGTACCTACGAGCAGTACTTC
NA	NA	TRBV5-1	TRBJ1-2	CASSSTGANYGYTF	TGCGCCAGCAGCTCGACCGGGGCTAACTATGGCTACACCTTC
NA	NA	TRBV11-2	TRBJ2-3	CASSLWKTRGDTQYF	TGTGCCAGCAGTCTCTGGAAGACTCGGGGAGATACGCAGTATTTT
NA	NA	TRBV9	TRBJ2-3	CASSPRPGFGTDTQYF	TGTGCCAGCAGCCCAAGACCAGGGTTCGGGACAGATACGCAGTATTTT